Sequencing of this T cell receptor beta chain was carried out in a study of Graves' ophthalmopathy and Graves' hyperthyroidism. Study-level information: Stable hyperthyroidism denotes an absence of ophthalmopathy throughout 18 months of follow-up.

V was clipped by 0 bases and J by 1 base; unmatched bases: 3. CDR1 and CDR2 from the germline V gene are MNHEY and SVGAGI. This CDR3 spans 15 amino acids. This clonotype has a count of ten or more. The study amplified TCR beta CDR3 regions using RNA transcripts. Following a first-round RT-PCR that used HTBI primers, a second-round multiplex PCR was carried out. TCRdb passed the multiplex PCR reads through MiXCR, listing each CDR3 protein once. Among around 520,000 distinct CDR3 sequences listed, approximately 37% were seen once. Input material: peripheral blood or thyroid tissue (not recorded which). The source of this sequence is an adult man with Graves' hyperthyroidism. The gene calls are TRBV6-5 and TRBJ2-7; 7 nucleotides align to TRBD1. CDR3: CASSYSGTESYEQYF. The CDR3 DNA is TGTGCCAGCAGTTACTCGGGGACAGAGTCCTACGAGCAGTACTTC.